This TCR beta chain was captured by sequencing in a study of T cells after yellow fever vaccination. TCRdb analysed the 5' RACE reads with MiXCR anew, one entry per CDR3 protein. Of 300,000 to 350,000 distinct CDR3 sequences in the sample, around 4.5% are singletons; the top ten hold less than 20%. General observations from the study: The study re-detected most primary-vaccination clones after the booster (96% CD4, roughly 91% CD8).

The V gene lost 3 bases and the J gene lost 4 bases, with 9 bases spanning the gap. CDR3 length equals 14 residues. In this sample, this clonotype turned up many times. Its target is unknown. This sequence originates from a man in his late teens or twenties who received the YFV17D yellow fever vaccine. The J gene is TRBJ2-2, the V gene TRBV12-3 or TRBV12-4; D remains ambiguous. The material sequenced was PBMCs, taken 15 days after the yellow fever booster vaccination. The CDR3 coding sequence is TGTGCCAGCAGTTTGGGTGGTAGCACCGGGGAGCTGTTTTTT. It specifies CASSLGGSTGELFF.